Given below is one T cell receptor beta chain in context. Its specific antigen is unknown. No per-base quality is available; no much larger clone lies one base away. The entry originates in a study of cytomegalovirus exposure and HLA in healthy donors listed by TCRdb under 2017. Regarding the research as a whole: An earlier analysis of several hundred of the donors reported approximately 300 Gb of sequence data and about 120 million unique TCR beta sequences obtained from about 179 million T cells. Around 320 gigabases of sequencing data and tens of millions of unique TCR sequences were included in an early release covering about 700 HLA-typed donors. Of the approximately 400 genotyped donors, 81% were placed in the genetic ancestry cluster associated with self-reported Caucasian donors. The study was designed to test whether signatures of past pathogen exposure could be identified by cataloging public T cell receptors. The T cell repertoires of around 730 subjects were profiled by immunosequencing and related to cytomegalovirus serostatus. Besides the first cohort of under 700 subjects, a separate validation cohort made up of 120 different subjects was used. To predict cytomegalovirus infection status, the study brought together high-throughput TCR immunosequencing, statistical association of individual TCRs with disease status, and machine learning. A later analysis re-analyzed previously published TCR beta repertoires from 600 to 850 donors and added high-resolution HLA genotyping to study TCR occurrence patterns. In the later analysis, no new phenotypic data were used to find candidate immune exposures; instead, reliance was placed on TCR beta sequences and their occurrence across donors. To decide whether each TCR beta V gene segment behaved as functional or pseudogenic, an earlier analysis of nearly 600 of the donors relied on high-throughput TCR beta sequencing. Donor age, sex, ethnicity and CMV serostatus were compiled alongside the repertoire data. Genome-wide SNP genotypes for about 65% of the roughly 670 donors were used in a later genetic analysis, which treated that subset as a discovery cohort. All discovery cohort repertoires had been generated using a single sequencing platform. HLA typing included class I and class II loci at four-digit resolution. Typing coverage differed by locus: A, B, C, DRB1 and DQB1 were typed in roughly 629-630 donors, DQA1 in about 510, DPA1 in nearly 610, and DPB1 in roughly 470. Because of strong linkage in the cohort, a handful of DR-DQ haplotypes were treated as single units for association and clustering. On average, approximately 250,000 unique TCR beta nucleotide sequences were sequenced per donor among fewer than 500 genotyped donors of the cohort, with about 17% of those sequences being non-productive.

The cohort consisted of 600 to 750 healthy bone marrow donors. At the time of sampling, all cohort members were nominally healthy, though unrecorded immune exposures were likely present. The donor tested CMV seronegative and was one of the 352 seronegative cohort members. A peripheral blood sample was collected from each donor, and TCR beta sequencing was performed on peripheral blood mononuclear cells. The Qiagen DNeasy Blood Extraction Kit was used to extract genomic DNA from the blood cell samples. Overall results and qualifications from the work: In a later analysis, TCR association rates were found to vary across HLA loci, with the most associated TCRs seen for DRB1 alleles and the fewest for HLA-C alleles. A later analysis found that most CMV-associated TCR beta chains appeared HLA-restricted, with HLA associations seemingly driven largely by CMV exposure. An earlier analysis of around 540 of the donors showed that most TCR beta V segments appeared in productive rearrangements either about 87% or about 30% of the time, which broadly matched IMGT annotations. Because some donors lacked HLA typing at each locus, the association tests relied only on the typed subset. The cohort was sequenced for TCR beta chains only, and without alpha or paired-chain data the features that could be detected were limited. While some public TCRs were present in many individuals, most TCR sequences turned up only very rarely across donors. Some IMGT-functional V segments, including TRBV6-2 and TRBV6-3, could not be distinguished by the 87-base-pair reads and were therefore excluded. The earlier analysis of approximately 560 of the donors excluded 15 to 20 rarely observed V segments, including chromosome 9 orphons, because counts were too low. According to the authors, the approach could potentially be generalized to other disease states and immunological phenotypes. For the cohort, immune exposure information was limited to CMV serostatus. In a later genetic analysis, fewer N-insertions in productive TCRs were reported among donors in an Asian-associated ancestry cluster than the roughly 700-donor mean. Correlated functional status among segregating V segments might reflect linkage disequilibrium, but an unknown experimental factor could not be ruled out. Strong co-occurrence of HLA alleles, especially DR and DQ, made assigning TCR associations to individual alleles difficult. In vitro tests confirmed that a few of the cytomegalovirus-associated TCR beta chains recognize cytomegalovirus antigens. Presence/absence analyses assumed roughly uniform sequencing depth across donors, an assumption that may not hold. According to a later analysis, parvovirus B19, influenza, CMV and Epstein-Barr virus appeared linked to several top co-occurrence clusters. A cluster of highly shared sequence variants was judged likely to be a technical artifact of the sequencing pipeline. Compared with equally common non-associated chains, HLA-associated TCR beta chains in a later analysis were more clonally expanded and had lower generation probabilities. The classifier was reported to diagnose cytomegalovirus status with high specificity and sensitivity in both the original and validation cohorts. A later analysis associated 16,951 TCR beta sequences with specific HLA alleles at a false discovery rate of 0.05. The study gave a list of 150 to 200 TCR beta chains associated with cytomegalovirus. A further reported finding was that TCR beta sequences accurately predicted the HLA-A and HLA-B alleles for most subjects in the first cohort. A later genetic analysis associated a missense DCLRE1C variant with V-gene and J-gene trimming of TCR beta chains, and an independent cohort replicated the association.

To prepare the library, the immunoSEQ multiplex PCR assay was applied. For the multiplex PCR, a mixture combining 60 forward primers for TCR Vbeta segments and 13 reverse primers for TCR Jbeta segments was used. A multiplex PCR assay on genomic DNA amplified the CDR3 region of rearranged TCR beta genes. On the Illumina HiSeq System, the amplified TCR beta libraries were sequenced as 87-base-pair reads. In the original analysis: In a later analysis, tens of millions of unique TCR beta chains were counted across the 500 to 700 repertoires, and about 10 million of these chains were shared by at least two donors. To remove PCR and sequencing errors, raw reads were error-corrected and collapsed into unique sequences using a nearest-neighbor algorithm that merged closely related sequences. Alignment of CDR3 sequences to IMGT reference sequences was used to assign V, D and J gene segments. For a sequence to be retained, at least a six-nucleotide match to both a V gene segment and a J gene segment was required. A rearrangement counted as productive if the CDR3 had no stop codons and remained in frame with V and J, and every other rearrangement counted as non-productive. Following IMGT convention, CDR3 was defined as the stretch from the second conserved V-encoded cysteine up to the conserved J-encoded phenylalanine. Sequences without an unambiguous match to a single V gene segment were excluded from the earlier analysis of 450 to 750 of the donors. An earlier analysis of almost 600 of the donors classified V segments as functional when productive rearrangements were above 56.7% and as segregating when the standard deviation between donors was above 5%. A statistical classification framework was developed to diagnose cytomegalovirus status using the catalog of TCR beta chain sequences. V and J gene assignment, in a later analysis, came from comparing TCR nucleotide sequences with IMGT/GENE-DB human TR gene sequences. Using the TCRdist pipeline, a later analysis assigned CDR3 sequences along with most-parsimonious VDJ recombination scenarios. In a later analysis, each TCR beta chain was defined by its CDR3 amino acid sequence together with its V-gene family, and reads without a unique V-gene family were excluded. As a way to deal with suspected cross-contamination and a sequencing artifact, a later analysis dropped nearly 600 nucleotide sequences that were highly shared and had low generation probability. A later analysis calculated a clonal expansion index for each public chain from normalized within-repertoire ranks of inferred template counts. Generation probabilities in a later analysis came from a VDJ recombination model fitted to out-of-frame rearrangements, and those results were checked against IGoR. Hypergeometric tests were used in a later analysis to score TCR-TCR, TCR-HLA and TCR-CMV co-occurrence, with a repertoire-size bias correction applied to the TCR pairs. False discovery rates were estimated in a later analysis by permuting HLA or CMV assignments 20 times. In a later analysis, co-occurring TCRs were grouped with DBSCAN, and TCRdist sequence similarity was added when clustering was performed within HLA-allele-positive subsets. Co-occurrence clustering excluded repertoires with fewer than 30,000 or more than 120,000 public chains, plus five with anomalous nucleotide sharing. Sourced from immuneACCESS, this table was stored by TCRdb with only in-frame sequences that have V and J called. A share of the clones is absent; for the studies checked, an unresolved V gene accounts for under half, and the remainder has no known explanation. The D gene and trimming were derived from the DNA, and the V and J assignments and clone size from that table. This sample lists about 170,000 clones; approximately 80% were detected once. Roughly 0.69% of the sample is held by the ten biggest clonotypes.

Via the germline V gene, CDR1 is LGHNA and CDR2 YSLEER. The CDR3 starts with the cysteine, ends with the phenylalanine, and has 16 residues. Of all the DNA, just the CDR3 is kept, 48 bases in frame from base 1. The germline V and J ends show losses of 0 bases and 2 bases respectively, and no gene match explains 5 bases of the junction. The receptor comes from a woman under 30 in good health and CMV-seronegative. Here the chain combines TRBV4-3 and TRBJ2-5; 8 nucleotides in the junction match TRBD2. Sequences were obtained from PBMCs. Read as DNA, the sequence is TGCGCCAGCAGCCAAGAATCGGGAGGGCCTCAAGAGACCCAGTACTTC. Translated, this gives CASSQESGGPQETQYF.